What follows are 9 T cell receptor beta chains derived from one specimen sequenced in a study of post-analysis software for immune sequencing data. Study-wide results and caveats: About 5 TRBV segments appeared more often in patients than in controls, and TRBV5-6, TRBV5-1 and TRBV20-1 were among these.

The antigens of these receptors remain unknown. Unique molecular identifiers were built into the TCR beta cDNA libraries. A single record per CDR3 protein comes from TCRdb applying MiXCR to the PCR reads. The sample records approximately 570,000 distinct CDR3 sequences, 40% to 50% being singletons. Sequenced: blood. These receptors all stem from a girl between 5 and 17 years old with multiple sclerosis.

This clonotype appeared a few times. The gene calls are TRBV7-2 and TRBJ2-6; 9 bases are shared with TRBD2. The CDR3 runs to 19 residues. The ends lost 5 bases at V and 0 bases at J; junction bases unmatched: 11. Germline V gene sequence: CDR1 SGHTA, CDR2 FQGNSA. The CDR3 protein is CASSPTSSGAFSGANVLTF. CDR3 nucleotide sequence: TGTGCCAGCAGCCCTACTTCTAGCGGGGCCTTCTCTGGGGCCAACGTCCTGACTTTC.

This chain connects TRBV9 to TRBJ2-7, with TRBD2 identical over 7 bases. The CDR3 sequence is 15 residues long. V lost 0 bases, J lost 2 bases, and 5 bases stayed unmatched. Germline V lookup: CDR1 SGDLS, CDR2 YYNGEE. The CDR3 sequence is CASSVGGEGPYEQYF. Written as DNA, the CDR3 is TGTGCCAGCAGCGTAGGGGGGGAGGGTCCCTACGAGCAGTACTTC.

This clonotype was picked up many times. This chain links TRBV12-3 or TRBV12-4 with TRBJ2-1; TRBD2 agrees at 14 bases. Losses at the gene ends were 6 bases for V and 7 bases for J; bases not matched to a gene: 5. The CDR3 length is 15 residues. The CDR3 coding sequence is TGTGCCAGCAGCTGGGGGACTAGCGGGAGTAATGAGCAGTTCTTC. This encodes CASSWGTSGSNEQFF.

The chain recombines TRBV20-1 with TRBJ2-7, with a possible D match to TRBD2 (6 bases). This CDR3 is 15 amino acids long. Germline CDR1 DFQATT, CDR2 SNEGSKA (reference sequence). Trimming took 4 bases from V and 1 from J, leaving 17 bases between them. CDR3 DNA sequence: TGCAGTGCTAATGATCCGGGAGAGGGTTCCTACGAGCAGTACTTC. Translating it yields CSANDPGEGSYEQYF.

This clonotype showed up just once. The germline gene is not matched at one end of the junction; a read error may be the cause. This sequence joins TRBV4-1 and TRBJ2-7, with 8 bases fitting TRBD1. This CDR3 comprises 18 residues. Germline-derived CDR1 and CDR2 are MGHRA and YSYEKL. The CDR3 spells CTSSQDGTAGGTGYEQYF. The CDR3 DNA reads as TGCACCAGCAGCCAAGATGGGACAGCAGGGGGCACCGGCTACGAGCAGTACTTC.

The chain recombines TRBV24-1 with TRBJ2-5; 7 bases fit TRBD1. V dropped 5 bases and J dropped 3; count of bases not matched to a gene: 8. This CDR3 contains 15 residues. Germline CDR1 KGHDR, CDR2 SFDVKD. CDR3: CATSVPGQSEETQYF. The CDR3 nucleotides are TGTGCCACCAGTGTCCCGGGACAGTCCGAAGAGACCCAGTACTTC.

This clonotype came up once. V usage is TRBV11-2 and J usage is TRBJ1-2; D unclear. The V end was cut by 0 bases, the J end by 3 bases, with 14 bases between. Per the germline V gene, CDR1 is SGHAT and CDR2 is FQNNGV. CDR3 length: 16 amino acids. The CDR3, as DNA: TGTGCCAGCAGCTTAGAGATAAGAGGGCGCGACTATGGCTACACCTTC. It yields the protein CASSLEIRGRDYGYTF.

This clonotype was picked up a small number of times. This chain uses TRBV6-6 with TRBJ2-5; 10 bases fit TRBD2. Germline CDR1 is MNHNY and CDR2 is SVGAGI (reference sequence). Trimming removed 6 bases from V and 5 bases from J; junction bases left unmatched: 3. The CDR3 contains 13 residues. The CDR3: CASRSGRAETQYF. CDR3 bases: TGTGCCAGCAGGAGCGGGAGGGCGGAGACCCAGTACTTC.

This clonotype was counted only a few times. V usage is TRBV29-1 and J usage is TRBJ2-3, with D possibly TRBD1 on 5 matching bases. Per the germline V gene, CDR1 is SQVTM and CDR2 is ANQGSEA. The CDR3 runs 12 residues. V was trimmed by 7 bases and J by 2 bases, leaving 10 bases between them. The CDR3 nucleotides are TGCAGCGGTAGGACATCCACAGATACGCAGTATTTT. This sequence encodes CSGRTSTDTQYF.